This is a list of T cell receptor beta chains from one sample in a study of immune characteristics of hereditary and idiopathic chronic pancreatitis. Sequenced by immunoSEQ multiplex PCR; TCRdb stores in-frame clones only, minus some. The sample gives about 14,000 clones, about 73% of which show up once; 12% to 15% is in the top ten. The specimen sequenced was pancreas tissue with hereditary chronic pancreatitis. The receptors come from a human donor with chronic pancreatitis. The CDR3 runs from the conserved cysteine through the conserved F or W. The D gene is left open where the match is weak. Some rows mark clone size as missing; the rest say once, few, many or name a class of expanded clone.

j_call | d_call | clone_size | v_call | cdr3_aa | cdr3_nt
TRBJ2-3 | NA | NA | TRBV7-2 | CASSSRASSADTQYF | TGTGCCAGCAGCTCACGGGCCTCTAGCGCAGATACGCAGTATTTT
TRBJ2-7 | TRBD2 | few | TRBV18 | CASSHPLQGLAGMQYF | TGTGCCAGCTCACATCCCCTACAAGGACTAGCCGGGATGCAGTACTTC
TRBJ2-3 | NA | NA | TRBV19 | CASSISGLEGDTQYF | TGTGCCAGTAGTATTTCAGGCCTCGAGGGAGATACGCAGTATTTT
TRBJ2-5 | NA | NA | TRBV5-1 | CASSLAVGAPQETQYF | TGCGCCAGCAGCTTGGCCGTGGGGGCACCTCAAGAGACCCAGTACTTC
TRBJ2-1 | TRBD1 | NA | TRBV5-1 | CASSSSGGAGIEQFF | TGCGCCAGCAGCTCGTCAGGGGGCGCGGGGATTGAGCAGTTCTTC
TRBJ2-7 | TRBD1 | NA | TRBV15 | CATSLGQGPSYEQYF | TGTGCCACCAGCCTGGGACAGGGACCTTCCTACGAGCAGTACTTC
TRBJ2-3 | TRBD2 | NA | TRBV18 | CASSPIFGLAGEDTQYF | TGTGCCAGCTCACCAATCTTCGGACTAGCGGGAGAAGATACGCAGTATTTT
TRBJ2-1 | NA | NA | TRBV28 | CASSLFQDNEQFF | TGTGCCAGCAGTTTATTCCAGGACAATGAGCAGTTCTTC
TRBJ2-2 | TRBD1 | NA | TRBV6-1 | CASSEAPTGGGELFF | TGTGCCAGCAGTGAAGCTCCGACAGGGGGCGGGGAGCTGTTTTTT
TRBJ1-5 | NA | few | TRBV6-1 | CASSDGGGGQPQHF | TGTGCCAGCAGTGATGGAGGGGGGGGTCAGCCCCAGCATTTT
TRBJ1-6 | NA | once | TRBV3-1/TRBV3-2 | CASSQNGWRSSYNSPLHF | TGTGCCAGCAGCCAAAATGGGTGGAGAAGCTCCTATAATTCACCCCTCCACTTT
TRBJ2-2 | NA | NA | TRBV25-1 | CASSIRDTHTGELFF | TGTGCCAGCAGTATCCGGGACACACACACCGGGGAGCTGTTTTTT
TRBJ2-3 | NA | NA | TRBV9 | CASSVVGSAKDTQYF | TGTGCCAGCAGCGTAGTCGGGAGCGCCAAAGATACGCAGTATTTT
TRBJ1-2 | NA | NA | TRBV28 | CASSSAERGTYGYTF | TGTGCCAGCAGTAGCGCAGAGAGGGGCACCTATGGCTACACCTTC
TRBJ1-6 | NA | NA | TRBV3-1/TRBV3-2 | CASSQAGAHSPLHF | TGTGCCAGCAGCCAAGCGGGGGCTCATTCACCCCTCCACTTT
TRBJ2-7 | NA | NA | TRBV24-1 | CATSDLGAGAGEQYF | TGTGCCACCAGTGATTTAGGTGCGGGGGCCGGCGAGCAGTACTTC
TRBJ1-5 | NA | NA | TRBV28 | CASGRTAGAYSNQPQHF | TGTGCCAGCGGACGGACGGCCGGGGCGTATAGCAATCAGCCCCAGCATTTT
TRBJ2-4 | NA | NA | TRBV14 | CASSQNRRNIQYF | TGTGCCAGCAGCCAAAACCGGCGCAACATTCAGTACTTC
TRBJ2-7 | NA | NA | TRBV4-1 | CASSPRTGTPIRSYEQYF | TGCGCCAGCAGCCCCCGAACCGGGACACCAATACGATCCTACGAGCAGTACTTC
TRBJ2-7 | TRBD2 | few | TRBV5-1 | CASSLARLSGSYEQYF | TGCGCCAGCAGCTTGGCCCGCCTTAGCGGGAGCTACGAGCAGTACTTC
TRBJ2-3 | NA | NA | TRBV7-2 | CASSSKGRFSTDTQYF | TGTGCCAGCAGCTCAAAAGGCCGGTTTAGCACAGATACGCAGTATTTT
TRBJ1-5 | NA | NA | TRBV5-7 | CASSLGIINQPQHF | TGTGCCAGCAGCTTAGGCATTATCAATCAGCCCCAGCATTTT
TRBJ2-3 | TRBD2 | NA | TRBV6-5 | CASSGGGSTDTQYF | TGTGCCAGCTCTGGGGGAGGGAGCACAGATACGCAGTATTTT
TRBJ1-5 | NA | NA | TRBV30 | CAWSVQGGQPQHF | TGTGCCTGGAGTGTTCAGGGAGGGCAGCCCCAGCATTTT
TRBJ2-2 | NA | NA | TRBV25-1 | CASSQYGVPNTGELFF | TGTGCCAGCAGTCAATATGGGGTCCCGAACACCGGGGAGCTGTTTTTT
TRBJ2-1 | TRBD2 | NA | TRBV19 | CASSIPLGGTSGSNEQFF | TGTGCCAGTAGTATCCCTCTTGGGGGGACTAGCGGGAGCAATGAGCAGTTCTTC
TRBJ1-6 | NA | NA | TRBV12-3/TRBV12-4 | CASSSATGSPLHF | TGTGCCAGCAGCTCTGCCACGGGGTCACCCCTCCACTTT
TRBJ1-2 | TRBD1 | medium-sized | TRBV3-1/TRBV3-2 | CASSPGQIYYTF | TGTGCCAGCAGCCCGGGACAGATTTACTACACCTTC
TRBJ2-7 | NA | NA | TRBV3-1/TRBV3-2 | CASSLYSYEQYF | TGTGCCAGCAGCCTTTACTCCTACGAGCAGTACTTC
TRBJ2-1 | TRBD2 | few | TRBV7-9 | CASSFGTTYNEQFF | TGTGCCAGCAGCTTCGGGACTACCTACAATGAGCAGTTCTTC
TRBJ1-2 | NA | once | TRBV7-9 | CASSIGSYSGYTF | TGTGCCAGCAGCATCGGATCCTATTCTGGCTACACCTTC
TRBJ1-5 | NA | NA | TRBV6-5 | CASSSPLGRSNQPQHF | TGTGCCAGCAGTTCCCCTTTGGGGCGGAGCAATCAGCCCCAGCATTTT
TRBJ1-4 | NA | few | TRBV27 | CASSLSRQKGEKLFF | TGTGCCAGCAGTTTATCGCGCCAAAAGGGGGAAAAACTGTTTTTT
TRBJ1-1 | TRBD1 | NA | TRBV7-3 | CASSSTGQPNTEAFF | TGTGCCAGCAGCTCCACGGGACAGCCAAACACTGAAGCTTTCTTT
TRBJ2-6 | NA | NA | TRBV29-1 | CSVETSSGANVLTF | TGCAGCGTTGAAACTAGCTCTGGGGCCAACGTCCTGACTTTC
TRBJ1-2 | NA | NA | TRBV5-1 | CASSLHSEGYGYTF | TGCGCCAGCAGCTTGCATTCCGAAGGCTATGGCTACACCTTC
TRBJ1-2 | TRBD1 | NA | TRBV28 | CASSANWGQGAHGYTF | TGTGCCAGCAGCGCGAACTGGGGACAGGGGGCGCACGGCTACACCTTC
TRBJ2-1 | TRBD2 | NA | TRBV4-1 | CASSQDGLASSYNEQFF | TGCGCCAGCAGCCAAGATGGACTAGCGAGCTCCTACAATGAGCAGTTCTTC
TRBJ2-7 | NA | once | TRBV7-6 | CASSPTPGQAGRGEQYF | TGTGCCAGCAGCCCCACCCCGGGACAGGCCGGGAGGGGCGAGCAGTACTTC
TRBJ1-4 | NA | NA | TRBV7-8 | CASSLSGQPDEKLFF | TGTGCCAGCAGCTTATCCGGACAGCCGGATGAAAAACTGTTTTTT
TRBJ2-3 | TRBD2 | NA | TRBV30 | CAWRGWEGGSSTDTQYF | TGTGCCTGGAGAGGCTGGGAGGGCGGGTCTAGCACAGATACGCAGTATTTT
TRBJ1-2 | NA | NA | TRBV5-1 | CASSLREPNYGYTF | TGCGCCAGCAGTCTGAGGGAACCAAACTATGGCTACACCTTC
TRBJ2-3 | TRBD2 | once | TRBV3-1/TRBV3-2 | CASSQPGGTSGIWKPDTQYF | TGTGCCAGCAGCCAACCCGGGGGGACTAGCGGGATCTGGAAACCAGATACGCAGTATTTT
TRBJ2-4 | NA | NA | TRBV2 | CASSAGPLSKNIQYF | TGTGCCAGCAGTGCCGGGCCCCTGTCCAAAAACATTCAGTACTTC
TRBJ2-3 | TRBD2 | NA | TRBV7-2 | CASSLFAAGGWTDTQYF | TGTGCCAGCAGCTTATTTGCAGCGGGAGGGTGGACAGATACGCAGTATTTT
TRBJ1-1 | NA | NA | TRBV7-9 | CASSEIVGQYTEAFF | TGTGCCAGCAGCGAAATAGTGGGGCAGTACACTGAAGCTTTCTTT
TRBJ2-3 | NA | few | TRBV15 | CATSRPRGQRTDTQYF | TGTGCCACCAGCAGACCACGGGGTCAGCGCACAGATACGCAGTATTTT
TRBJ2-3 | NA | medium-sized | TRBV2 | CASSELGNYDTQYF | TGTGCCAGCAGTGAACTGGGAAATTACGATACGCAGTATTTT
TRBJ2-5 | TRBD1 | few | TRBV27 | CASSSPGTDQETQYF | TGTGCCAGCAGTTCACCAGGGACAGACCAAGAGACCCAGTACTTC
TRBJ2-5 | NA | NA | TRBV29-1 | CSVEVHPQETQYF | TGCAGCGTTGAAGTGCACCCCCAAGAGACCCAGTACTTC
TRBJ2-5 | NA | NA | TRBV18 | CASSSPGRRETQYF | TGTGCCAGCTCATCCCCAGGGCGGCGGGAGACCCAGTACTTC
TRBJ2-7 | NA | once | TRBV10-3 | CAISGTPRSLEQYF | TGTGCCATCAGCGGGACCCCGAGGTCTCTAGAGCAGTACTTC
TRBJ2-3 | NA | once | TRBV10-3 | CAISERDSTDTQYF | TGTGCCATCAGTGAGAGGGACAGCACAGATACGCAGTATTTT
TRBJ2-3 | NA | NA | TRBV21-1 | CASRGVGGTDTQYF | TGTGCCAGCAGAGGGGTCGGAGGCACAGATACGCAGTATTTT